The next 27 T cell receptor beta chains were all read from a single sample in a study of tumor and adjacent non-tumor tissue in lung cancer. RNA was extracted from bulk tissue without any cell sorting. TCRbeta libraries were built with three rounds of nested PCR, modified from ARM-PCR. TCRdb re-called the multiplex PCR reads with MiXCR, one entry per CDR3 protein. Of about 110,000 distinct CDR3 sequences listed, around 75% were seen once; the top ten hold 30% to 45%. Sequencing input: lung tumor tissue. The receptors were gathered from an older woman with non-small cell lung cancer.

The gene calls are TRBV11-3 and TRBJ2-1; 12 bases align to TRBD2. In germline, CDR1 is SGHNT, CDR2 YENEEA. The trim removed 7 bases at V and 13 bases at J, leaving 14 bases unmatched. CDR3 size: 15 residues. CDR3 DNA: TGTGCCAGCACCAGGAGACTAGCGGGGGCCGGTGAACAGTTCTTC. This gives the protein CASTRRLAGAGEQFF.

In regard to this clonotype: At one boundary the junction diverges from the germline segment, which might be a read error. The rearrangement uses TRBV6-6 and TRBJ2-7; D is unresolved. From germline, CDR1 is MNHNY and CDR2 SVGAGI (reference sequence). The CDR3 extends over 12 amino acids. CDR3 region: CVSHAEVGEQYF. The DNA for the CDR3 is TGTGTCAGCCACGCCGAAGTTGGGGAGCAGTACTTC.

About this clonotype: The junction departs from germline at one end; a sequencing error may be responsible. The chain combines TRBV11-1 with TRBJ2-2, with 7 bases aligning to TRBD1. The CDR3 consists of 16 residues. CDR1 is SGHAT, CDR2 FQDESV, per germline (reference sequence). CDR3 region: CAISAWTGVNTGELFF. The CDR3 DNA reads TGTGCCATCAGCGCCTGGACAGGTGTGAACACCGGGGAACTGTTCTTT. Full variable domain (missing parts from reference TRBV11-1 and TRBJ2-2): EAEVAQSPRYKITEKSQAVAFWCDPISGHATLYWYRQILGQGPELLVQFQDESVVDDSQLPKDRFSAERLKGVDSTLKIQPAELGDSAMYLCAISAWTGVNTGELFFGEGSRLTVL.

The rearrangement joins TRBV6-5 to TRBJ2-5, with a possible D match to TRBD1 (6 bases). The CDR3 spans 20 residues. V lost 2 bases, J lost 0 bases, and 25 bases lay in between. Per the germline V gene, CDR1 is MNHEY and CDR2 is SVGAGI. CDR3 coding DNA: TGTGCCAGCAGTTACCCTACGTTCGACAGGATAAAGGGGTACCAAGAGACCCAGTACTTC. Translation: CASSYPTFDRIKGYQETQYF.

In regard to this clonotype: This may come from a read error, since a much larger clone is one base off. The CDR3 DNA reads as TGTGCCAGCAGTTTTGGGACCCCTGACAGGCCTAATGAGCAGTTCTTC. Protein sequence: CASSFGTPDRPNEQFF. The chain uses TRBV6-5 and TRBJ2-1, with a tentative D call TRBD1 (6 bases). The CDR3 has 16 amino acids. CDR1 MNHEY and CDR2 SVGAGI come from the germline V gene. The V and J ends lost 4 bases and 7 bases respectively, with 20 bases between them.

As concerns this clonotype: A junction boundary mismatches the germline segment, possibly from a read error. The chain carries TRBV4-3 and TRBJ1-3; 8 nucleotides line up with TRBD1. The CDR3 length is 17 residues. Germline V lookup: CDR1 LGHNA, CDR2 YSLEER. CDR3 coding DNA: TGCGCCAGCAACCAAGGTCCCAAGGGACAGGATGGAAACACCATATATTTT. This codes for CASNQGPKGQDGNTIYF.

The V gene is TRBV9, the J gene TRBJ2-7; D perhaps matches TRBD1 (6 bases). Per the germline V gene, CDR1 is SGDLS and CDR2 is YYNGEE. Deletions cut 0 bases from V and 2 bases from J, with 9 bases between. This CDR3 is built from 14 residues. The CDR3: CASSVDREAYEQYF. The CDR3 bases are TGTGCCAGCAGCGTAGACAGGGAAGCCTACGAGCAGTACTTC.

A remark on this clonotype: In this CDR3 the conserved last residue, phenylalanine or tryptophan, is missing, so a read error is likely. It is unclear where the CDR3 begins or ends on the DNA, so no DNA is shown, and the CDR3 is as TCRdb lists it. The V gene is TRBV29-1, the J gene TRBJ2-1; TRBD1 reflects the table's D call only, with no check against the DNA. Germline CDR1 reads SQVTM; CDR2 reads ANQGSEA. The CDR3 sequence runs 11 residues, both termini included. CDR3 loop: CSVERIQGSFL.

Regarding this clonotype: A much larger clone sits a single nucleotide away, making a read error possible. No conserved phenylalanine or tryptophan ends this CDR3, so it is likely a read error. The V and J genes are TRBV5-1 and TRBJ2-1, with TRBD1 identical over 7 bases. Per the germline V gene, CDR1 is SGHRS and CDR2 is YFSETQ. V shed 5 bases and J 3 bases; nucleotides not matched to a gene: 5. The CDR3 is 14 residues long. CDR3 sequence reads: CASRRDSLYNEQFI. In DNA form, the CDR3 reads TGCGCCAGCAGACGGGACAGTCTCTACAATGAGCAGTTCATC.

As concerns this clonotype: This sequence may be a read error, since a much larger clone differs from it by one base. This chain links TRBV6-2 or TRBV6-3 with TRBJ2-1; tentatively, D is TRBD2 (5 bases). V was shortened by 5 bases and J by 6 bases, with 11 bases between the two germline ends. The CDR3 runs 13 residues. Germline loops: CDR1 MNHEY, CDR2 SVGEGT. The CDR3 DNA sequence: TGTGCCAGCAGTCTCGGACTCCCCAATGAGCAGTTCTTC. It is translated as CASSLGLPNEQFF.

The gene calls are TRBV7-3 and TRBJ2-1; D may match TRBD1 or TRBD2 (5 bases each). The CDR3 is 12 amino acids. Trimming removed 4 bases from V and 11 bases from J, with 12 bases in between. Germline V gene sequence: CDR1 SGHTA, CDR2 FQGTGA. CDR3 nucleotide sequence: TGTGCCAGCAGCTCCCCGTGGGGACAGCAGTTCTTC. It codes for CASSSPWGQQFF.

This clonotype was counted between two and nine times. V usage is TRBV5-1 and J usage is TRBJ2-3; TRBD2 matches at 8 bases. The germline gives CDR1 SGHRS, CDR2 YFSETQ. This CDR3 spans 14 amino acids. V was clipped by 6 bases and J by 5 bases; unmatched bases: 8. DNA of the CDR3: TGCGCCAGCAACCGGGGGGGGGATCAAGATACGCAGTATTTT. Its protein product is CASNRGGDQDTQYF.

The table lists this clonotype with a count of one. The junction and the germline gene differ at one end; a read error may be behind it. This chain uses TRBV20-1 with TRBJ1-1; maybe TRBD1 (5 bases). This CDR3 spans 12 amino acids. CDR1 is DFQATT, CDR2 SNEGSKA, per germline (reference sequence). CDR3 residues: CCASGGVGESFF. The CDR3 coding sequence is TGCTGTGCTAGTGGAGGGGTGGGTGAAAGTTTCTTT.

Comments on this clonotype: This may arise from a read error, as a much more abundant clone is one base away. This chain links TRBV4-2 with TRBJ1-2; TRBD1 matches at 12 bases. The germline V gene has CDR1 LGHNA and CDR2 YNFKEQ. This CDR3 has 14 amino acids. The DNA for the CDR3 is TGTGCCAGCAGCCCGGGACAGGGGGCATATGGCTACAGCTTC. As protein: CASSPGQGAYGYSF.

J is TRBJ2-1 and V is TRBV6-2 or TRBV6-3, with 10 bases lining up with TRBD2. CDR1 and CDR2 from the germline V gene are MNHEY and SVGEGT. V shed 10 bases, J shed 5 bases, and the junction held 11 bases outside the gene matches. The CDR3 is 15 residues long. CDR3 in DNA: TGTGCCAACAGCCGGCTAGCGGGAGATCACAATGAGCAGTTCTTC. Protein sequence: CANSRLAGDHNEQFF.

The chain employs TRBV11-1 and TRBJ1-1; 7 bases agree with TRBD1. V was pared by 7 bases and J by 6 bases, with 8 bases of the junction left unmatched. The CDR3 spans 13 residues. CDR1 is SGHAT and CDR2 is FQDESV in the germline V gene (reference sequence). Written as DNA, the CDR3 is TGTGCCAGCATCCGGGACAGCAACGCTGAAGCTTTCTTT. Amino acids: CASIRDSNAEAFF.

In this sample, this clonotype turned up many times. The rearrangement links TRBV4-3 to TRBJ1-2; tentatively, D is TRBD1 (6 bases). Trimming shortened V by 3 bases and J by 1 base, and 15 bases separated the two germline ends. The CDR3 runs to 16 residues. Germline V gene sequence: CDR1 LGHNA, CDR2 YSLEER. The CDR3 reads CASSHATGPNNYGYTF. The CDR3 DNA is TGCGCCAGCAGCCACGCGACAGGCCCAAATAACTATGGCTACACCTTC.

A note on this clonotype: Mismatch with germline at one junction end may stem from a read error. This chain joins TRBV4-2 and TRBJ2-2; no firm D call. Germline V CDR1 and CDR2: LGHNA, YNFKEQ. CDR3 length: 13 residues. In DNA form, the CDR3 reads TGTGCCAGCAGCCAACCTAACAACGGGGAGCTGTTTTTT. Its translation: CASSQPNNGELFF.

To note about this clonotype: This CDR3 fails to terminate in the conserved phenylalanine or tryptophan, so it likely reflects a read error. Because the CDR3's place on the DNA is in doubt, the DNA is left out and the CDR3 is given as listed by TCRdb. The rearrangement uses TRBV11-2 and TRBJ1-6. From its first to its last residue, the CDR3 has 14 amino acids. The germline CDR1 and CDR2 sequences are SGHAT and FQNNGV. CDR3 sequence: CARSLEASNSPLQL.

Comment on this clonotype: No conserved phenylalanine or tryptophan is present at the end of the CDR3, so a read error is the likely explanation. The J gene is TRBJ1-1, the V gene TRBV11-2; no definite D call. Germline V gives CDR1 SGHAT, CDR2 FQNNGV. CDR3 length: 15 amino acids. Here the CDR3 DNA reads TGTGACAGCAATTTAGATCCTGGCGTGTACACTGAAGCTTTCATT. It encodes CDSNLDPGVYTEAFI.

As to this clonotype: A read error may produce the germline difference seen at one junction end. The CDR3, as DNA: TGCGCCACCAGCTTAGAAACAACTAATTCACCCCTCCACTTT. Translated, it gives CATSLETTNSPLHF. The rearrangement uses TRBV11-2 and TRBJ1-6; D gene ambiguous. Germline V gene lookup returns CDR1 SGHAT and CDR2 FQNNGV. This CDR3 comprises 14 residues.

As for this clonotype: The conserved phenylalanine or tryptophan is not found at the CDR3 terminus, so this likely reflects a read error. In DNA form, the CDR3 reads TGTGCCAGCAGCTTAGAACGGCTGTCGACGCAGTATTGT. It is translated as CASSLERLSTQYC. The V call is TRBV11-2, the J call TRBJ2-3; D call uncertain. CDR1 SGHAT and CDR2 FQNNGV come from the germline V gene. V was trimmed by 0 bases and J by 9 bases, leaving 10 bases between them. The CDR3 runs 13 residues.

J is TRBJ2-1 and V is TRBV7-2; tentatively, D is TRBD2 (6 bases). There are 14 residues in the CDR3. V was pared by 4 bases and J by 10 bases, with 17 bases between. Germline V gene lookup returns CDR1 SGHTA and CDR2 FQGNSA. The CDR3 spells CASSSSLAGGEQFF. Written as DNA, the CDR3 is TGTGCCAGCAGCTCCTCTCTAGCCGGAGGGGAGCAGTTCTTC.

This clonotype has more than one count but fewer than ten. A much larger clone differs from this one at a single base, so this may be a read error. The gene calls are TRBV20-1 and TRBJ1-1; D not resolved. V was clipped by 5 bases and J by 1 base, with 11 bases between them. Germline CDR1 and CDR2: DFQATT and SNEGSKA (reference sequence). The CDR3 consists of 13 residues. This CDR3 is CSASTLGNTEAFF. CDR3 nucleotide sequence: TGCAGTGCTTCGACGCTCGGGAACACTGAAGCTTTCTTT.

The V and J genes are TRBV11-2 and TRBJ1-4, with 7 bases identical to TRBD1. The CDR3 has 15 amino acids. V shed 9 bases and J 8 bases; nucleotides not matched to a gene: 15. Germline V gives CDR1 SGHAT, CDR2 FQNNGV. CDR3 loop: CASNQRTGPYEKLFF. The DNA for the CDR3 is TGTGCCAGTAACCAACGGACAGGCCCATACGAAAAACTGTTTTTT. Supplemented by reference TRBV11-2 and TRBJ1-4, the full variable domain reads EAGVAQSPRYKIIEKRQSVAFWCNPISGHATLYWYQQILGQGPKLLIQFQNNGVVDDSQLPKDRFSAERLKGVDSTLKIQPAKLEDSAVYLCASNQRTGPYEKLFFGSGTQLSVL.

In the case of this clonotype: A much bigger clone sits one base away, suggesting this may be a read error. The V and J genes are TRBV20-1 and TRBJ2-7; perhaps D is TRBD1 or TRBD2 (6 bases each). The germline gives CDR1 DFQATT, CDR2 SNEGSKA (reference sequence). V dropped 0 bases and J dropped 2 bases, with 17 bases sitting between them. This CDR3 is built from 16 residues. The CDR3 loop is CSARDRGRVVAYEQYF. DNA for the CDR3: TGCAGTGCTAGAGATCGGGGGCGTGTAGTGGCCTACGAGCAGTACTTC.

Concerning this clonotype: Possible read error: a much larger clone is one base away. The chain combines TRBV29-1 with TRBJ1-6, with D possibly matching TRBD1 (5 bases). The germline CDR1 and CDR2 sequences are SQVTM and ANQGSEA. This CDR3 spans 14 amino acids. CDR3 coding DNA: TGCAGCCTTGAAGACGGGCAGGGACGATCACCCCTCCACTTT. This translates into CSLEDGQGRSPLHF. Complete variable domain (other parts from reference TRBV29-1 and TRBJ1-6): SAVISQKPSRDICQRGTSLTIQCQVDSQVTMMFWYRQQPGQSLTLIATANQGSEATYESGFVIDKFPISRPNLTFSTLTVSNMSPEDSSIYLCSLEDGQGRSPLHFGNGTRLTVT.